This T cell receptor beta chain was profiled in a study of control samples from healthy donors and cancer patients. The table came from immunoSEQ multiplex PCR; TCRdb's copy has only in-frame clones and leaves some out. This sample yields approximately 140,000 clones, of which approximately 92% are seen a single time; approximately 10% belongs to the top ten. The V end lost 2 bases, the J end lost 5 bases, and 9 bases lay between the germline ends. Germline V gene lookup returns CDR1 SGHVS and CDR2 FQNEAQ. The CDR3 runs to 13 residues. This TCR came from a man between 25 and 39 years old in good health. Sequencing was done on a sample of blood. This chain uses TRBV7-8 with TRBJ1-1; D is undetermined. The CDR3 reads CASSLLVQTEAFF. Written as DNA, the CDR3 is TGTGCCAGCAGCTTATTAGTCCAAACTGAAGCTTTCTTT.